The present T cell receptor beta chain was sequenced within a study of cytomegalovirus exposure and HLA in healthy donors. Looking at the study overall: Sequencing of around 200 million T cells in an earlier analysis found under 120 million unique TCR beta sequences.

Findings of the study overall: In a later analysis, across HLA loci, associated TCR counts were highest for DRB1, lowest for HLA-C. TCR beta V segments were, for the most part, productive about 90% or about 30% of the time in an earlier analysis.

The PCR had 60 Vbeta and 13 Jbeta primers. Clones were sequenced by immunoSEQ multiplex PCR, and TCRdb holds only the in-frame ones, with some missing. The repertoire has 100,000 or so clones, 60% to 85% of them found once; the top ten carry 8.5% to 12%. This clone came up a few times. The antigen is undetermined. V was pared by 5 bases and J by 0 bases, with 11 bases between. In germline, CDR1 is SGHAT, CDR2 FQNNGV. The CDR3 length is 16 residues. The chain is built from TRBV11-2 and TRBJ2-6; TRBD2 might be the D (5 bases). This TCR came from a man aged 45-65 years in good health and CMV-seronegative. The sample consisted of PBMCs. CDR3 amino acids: CASSRRGISGANVLTF. In DNA, the CDR3 is TGTGCCAGCAGCCGTAGAGGGATCTCTGGGGCCAACGTCCTGACTTTC.